In this sample, the clone carrying this TCR beta chain turned up many times. The entry originates in a study of early T cells in non-severe SARS-CoV-2 infection. Unique molecular identifiers were attached to individual cDNA molecules. A single record per CDR3 protein comes from TCRdb applying MiXCR to the 5' RACE reads. The sample contains about 67,000 distinct CDR3 sequences, around 10% of which appear only once. Germline CDR1 reads MNHNS; CDR2 reads SASEGT. The V gene lost 6 bases and the J gene lost 6 bases, with 14 bases spanning the gap. The CDR3 spans 14 residues. This TCR was sampled from an adult who was a healthcare worker with PCR-confirmed SARS-CoV-2 infection or an uninfected control (not recorded which). The chain links TRBV6-1 to TRBJ2-2, with D unclear. Sample: whole blood. For the CDR3, the DNA is TGTGCCAGCAGAGGGTTAAGTTTTCCCGGGGAGCTGTTTTTT. This sequence encodes CASRGLSFPGELFF.